Each of the 2 T cell receptor beta chains below was sequenced from the same sample in a study of CD8+CD57+ T cells in acquired aplastic anemia. Genomic DNA acted as the template from which TCR beta VDJ combination and CDR3 sequence profiling were carried out. TCRdb re-called the reads with MiXCR, one entry per CDR3 protein. The sample shows about 180,000 distinct CDR3 sequences, about half of them seen only once. Only patients with CD8+CD57+ cell expansion on flow cytometry were chosen for sequencing. Sequencing was carried out using sorted CD4+, CD8+, or CD8+CD57+ T cells (not recorded which) from PBMCs. These receptor sequences come from a human donor with aplastic anemia.

The chain employs TRBV10-3 and TRBJ2-7; 8 nucleotides match TRBD1. CDR1 is ENHRY, CDR2 SYGVKD, per germline. The CDR3 sequence is 14 residues long. V dropped 10 bases and J dropped 0; count of bases not matched to a gene: 8. This CDR3 reads CATTGGTGSYEQYF. CDR3 bases: TGTGCCACCACGGGTGGGACAGGCTCCTACGAGCAGTACTTC.

This clonotype was detected many times. The CDR3 spells CASSTTGSSTDTQYF. The CDR3 DNA reads TGTGCCAGTAGTACCACAGGCTCTAGCACAGATACGCAGTATTTT. The J gene is TRBJ2-3, the V gene TRBV12-3 or TRBV12-4, with D possibly matching TRBD1 (5 bases). The V gene lost 9 bases and the J gene lost 0 bases, with 16 bases spanning the gap. The CDR3 extends over 15 amino acids.